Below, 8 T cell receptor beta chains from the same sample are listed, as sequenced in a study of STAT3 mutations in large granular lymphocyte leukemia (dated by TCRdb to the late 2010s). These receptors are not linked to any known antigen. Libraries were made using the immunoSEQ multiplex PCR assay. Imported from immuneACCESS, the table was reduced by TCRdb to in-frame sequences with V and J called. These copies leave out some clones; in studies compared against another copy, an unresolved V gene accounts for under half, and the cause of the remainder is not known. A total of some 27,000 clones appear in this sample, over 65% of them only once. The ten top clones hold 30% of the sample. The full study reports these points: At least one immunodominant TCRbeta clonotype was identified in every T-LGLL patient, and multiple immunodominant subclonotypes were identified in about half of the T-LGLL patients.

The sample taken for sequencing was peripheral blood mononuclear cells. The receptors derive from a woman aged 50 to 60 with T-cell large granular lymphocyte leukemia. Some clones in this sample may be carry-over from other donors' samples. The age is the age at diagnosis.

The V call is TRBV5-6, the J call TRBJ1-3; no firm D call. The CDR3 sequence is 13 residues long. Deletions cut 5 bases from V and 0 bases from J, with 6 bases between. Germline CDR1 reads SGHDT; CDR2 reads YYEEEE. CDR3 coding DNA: TGTGCCAGCAGTTGGGGCTCTGGAAACACCATATATTTT. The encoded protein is CASSWGSGNTIYF.

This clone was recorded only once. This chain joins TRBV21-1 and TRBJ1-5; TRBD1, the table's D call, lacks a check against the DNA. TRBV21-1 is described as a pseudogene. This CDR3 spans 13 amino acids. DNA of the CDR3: TGTGCCAGCAGTAGACAGACCCCCACGCCCCAGCATTTT. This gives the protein CASSRQTPTPQHF.

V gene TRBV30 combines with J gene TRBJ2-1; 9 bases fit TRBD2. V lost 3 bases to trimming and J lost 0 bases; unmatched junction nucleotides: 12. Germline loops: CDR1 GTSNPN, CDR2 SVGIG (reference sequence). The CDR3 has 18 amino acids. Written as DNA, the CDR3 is TGTGCCTGGAGGGGCGGGAGGGCCCTCGGGGGCTCCTACAATGAGCAGTTCTTC. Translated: CAWRGGRALGGSYNEQFF.

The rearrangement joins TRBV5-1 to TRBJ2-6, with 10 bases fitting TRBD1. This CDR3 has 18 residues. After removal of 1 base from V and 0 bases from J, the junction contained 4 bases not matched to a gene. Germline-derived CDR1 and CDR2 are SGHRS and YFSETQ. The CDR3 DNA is TGCGCCAGCAGCTTGATACGGGACAGGGGCTCTGGGGCCAACGTCCTGACTTTC. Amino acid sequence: CASSLIRDRGSGANVLTF.

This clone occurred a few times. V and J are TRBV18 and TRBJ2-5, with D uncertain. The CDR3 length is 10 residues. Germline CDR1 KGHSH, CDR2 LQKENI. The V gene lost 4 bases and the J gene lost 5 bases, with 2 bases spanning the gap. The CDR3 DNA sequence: TGTGCCAGCTCACAGGAGACCCAGTACTTC. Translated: CASSQETQYF.

In nucleotides, the CDR3 is TGTGCCAGCAGCTTAGTGACGCTCCTAGCGGGAGGGGTCTACGAGCAGTACTTC. Its protein product is CASSLVTLLAGGVYEQYF. The V call is TRBV7-8, the J call TRBJ2-7; 12 bases are a match to TRBD2. The CDR3 is 18 residues long. Germline V gene sequence: CDR1 SGHVS, CDR2 FQNEAQ. V lost 1 base, J lost 3 bases, and 10 bases stayed unmatched.

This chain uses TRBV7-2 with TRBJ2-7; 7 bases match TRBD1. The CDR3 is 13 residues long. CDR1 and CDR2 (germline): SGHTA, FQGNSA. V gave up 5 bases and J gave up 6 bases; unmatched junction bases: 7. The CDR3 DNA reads TGTGCCAGCAGCGCCGACAGGGTCGGCGAGCAGTACTTC. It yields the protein CASSADRVGEQYF.

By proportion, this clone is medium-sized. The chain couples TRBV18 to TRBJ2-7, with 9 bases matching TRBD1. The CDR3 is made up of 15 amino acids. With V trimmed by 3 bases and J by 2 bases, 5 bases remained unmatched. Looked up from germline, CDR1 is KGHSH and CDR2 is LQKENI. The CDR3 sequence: CASSPRDRATYEQYF. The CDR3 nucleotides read TGTGCCAGCTCACCCCGGGACAGGGCCACCTACGAGCAGTACTTC.